Listed below are T cell receptor beta chains from one sample, sequenced in a study of T cells after yellow fever vaccination. TCRdb used MiXCR to reprocess the 5' RACE reads, holding one entry per CDR3 protein. The data hold about 630,000 distinct CDR3 sequences, with 12% observed a single time. The source material was PBMCs, sampled on the day of the yellow fever booster vaccination. These TCRs come from a man aged 25-45 years who received the YFV17D yellow fever vaccine. Both conserved end residues are part of each CDR3. Each record gives: clone size, D gene, J gene, V gene, CDR3 DNA, CDR3 protein. A D gene is named only where the DNA matches it firmly. Clone size, where shown, is once, few, many, or a class for clones that have expanded.

abundance: -; d_gene: TRBD2; j_gene: TRBJ2-3; v_gene: TRBV19; CDR3nt: TGTGCCAGTAGTAGCCGACTAGCGTCTAGCACAGATACGCAGTATTTT; CDR3aa: CASSSRLASSTDTQYF
abundance: many; d_gene: TRBD2; j_gene: TRBJ2-3; v_gene: TRBV3-1; CDR3nt: TGTGCCAGCAGCCAAGATCTAGCGGGATATTCAGATACGCAGTATTTT; CDR3aa: CASSQDLAGYSDTQYF
abundance: -; d_gene: -; j_gene: TRBJ2-1; v_gene: TRBV6-1; CDR3nt: TGTGCCAGCAGCGGACAGCCCGGCCCTGAGCAGTTCTTC; CDR3aa: CASSGQPGPEQFF
abundance: -; d_gene: -; j_gene: TRBJ2-5; v_gene: TRBV6-1; CDR3nt: TGTGCCAGCAAGGGAAGGCTAGTCCAAGAGACCCAGTACTTC; CDR3aa: CASKGRLVQETQYF
abundance: -; d_gene: TRBD1; j_gene: TRBJ2-3; v_gene: TRBV29-1; CDR3nt: TGCAGCGTGGACGGGACAGGGGTAGATACGCAGTATTTT; CDR3aa: CSVDGTGVDTQYF
abundance: -; d_gene: TRBD2; j_gene: TRBJ2-7; v_gene: TRBV20-1; CDR3nt: TGCAGTGCTAGCGCCACTCTTGCGGGACTAGAGGACGAGCAGTACTTC; CDR3aa: CSASATLAGLEDEQYF
abundance: -; d_gene: -; j_gene: TRBJ1-2; v_gene: TRBV7-2; CDR3nt: TGTGCCAGCAGCTTAGGTCCTTCAGACTATGGCTACACCTTC; CDR3aa: CASSLGPSDYGYTF
abundance: -; d_gene: -; j_gene: TRBJ2-7; v_gene: TRBV5-1; CDR3nt: TGCGCCAGCAGATACTCATACGGTGGTCCTGACGGGTACGAGCAGTACTTC; CDR3aa: CASRYSYGGPDGYEQYF
abundance: -; d_gene: -; j_gene: TRBJ2-1; v_gene: TRBV7-9; CDR3nt: TGTGCCAGCAGCTTAGATGGGCAGAAGAGCTCCTACAATGAGCAGTTCTTC; CDR3aa: CASSLDGQKSSYNEQFF
abundance: few; d_gene: -; j_gene: TRBJ2-1; v_gene: TRBV3-1; CDR3nt: TGTGCCAGCAGCCGTAGCGCTAGCTCCTACAATGAGCAGTTCTTC; CDR3aa: CASSRSASSYNEQFF
abundance: -; d_gene: TRBD2; j_gene: TRBJ2-2; v_gene: TRBV5-1; CDR3nt: TGCGCCAGCAGCGTGGGACTAGCGGTTCGGGGCGGGGAGCTGTTTTTT; CDR3aa: CASSVGLAVRGGELFF
abundance: -; d_gene: TRBD1; j_gene: TRBJ1-1; v_gene: TRBV28; CDR3nt: TGTGCCAGCAGCCGGGACAGCATGAACACTGAAGCTTTCTTT; CDR3aa: CASSRDSMNTEAFF
abundance: -; d_gene: TRBD2; j_gene: TRBJ2-5; v_gene: TRBV20-1; CDR3nt: TGCAGTGCTAGAGATCTTTTTAGCGGGAGTAAGGGAGAGACCCAGTACTTC; CDR3aa: CSARDLFSGSKGETQYF
abundance: -; d_gene: -; j_gene: TRBJ2-3; v_gene: TRBV20-1; CDR3nt: TGCAGTGCTTTCACGAGGCTCGGCACAGATACGCAGTATTTT; CDR3aa: CSAFTRLGTDTQYF
abundance: -; d_gene: -; j_gene: TRBJ2-2; v_gene: TRBV5-1; CDR3nt: TGCGCCAGCAGCTTGAGTCAGGGCAACGCCGGGGAGCTGTTTTTT; CDR3aa: CASSLSQGNAGELFF
abundance: -; d_gene: TRBD1; j_gene: TRBJ2-7; v_gene: TRBV15; CDR3nt: TGTGCCACCAGCAGACCGGGACAGGGTAACTACGAGCAGTACTTC; CDR3aa: CATSRPGQGNYEQYF